This passage covers 18 T cell receptor beta chains from one sample sequenced in a study of T cells after posttransplantation cyclophosphamide. Measured with immunoSEQ multiplex PCR; TCRdb has only the in-frame clones, and not every one. The profile shows 66,000 or so clones, roughly 93% of them singletons. The sequencing sample was made of PBMCs. Receptor source: a woman between 25 and 40 years old in good health and a related stem cell transplant donor.

CDR3 in amino acids: CASSLGTGTGDSPLHF. The DNA for the CDR3 is TGCGCCAGCAGCTTAGGAACCGGGACAGGGGATTCACCCCTCCACTTT. This chain links TRBV5-1 with TRBJ1-6; 10 bases map to TRBD1. Unmatched junction bases numbered 7, after V lost 2 bases and J lost 8 bases. Germline CDR1 is SGHRS and CDR2 is YFSETQ. CDR3 length: 16 residues.

The rearrangement joins TRBV6-5 to TRBJ2-7, with D maybe TRBD1 (5 bases). Germline CDR1 MNHEY, CDR2 SVGAGI. The CDR3 totals 13 residues. Deletions cut 5 bases from V and 3 bases from J, with 11 bases between. CDR3 loop: CASSRGHHYEQYF. The CDR3 DNA is TGTGCCAGCAGTCGAGGACATCACTACGAGCAGTACTTC.

This clone was observed a single time. This rearrangement joins TRBV19 to TRBJ2-7; the match to TRBD1 covers 9 bases. This CDR3 is 14 amino acids long. Germline CDR1 is LNHDA and CDR2 is SQIVND (reference sequence). V shed 5 bases, J shed 2 bases, and the junction held 4 bases outside the gene matches. This chain's CDR3 is CASSLDRGTYEQYF. In DNA, the CDR3 is TGTGCCAGTAGTTTGGACAGGGGAACCTACGAGCAGTACTTC.

The rearrangement links TRBV10-3 to TRBJ1-2; 10 bases agree with TRBD1. The germline gives CDR1 ENHRY, CDR2 SYGVKD. The trim removed 7 bases at V and 3 bases at J, leaving 5 bases unmatched. The CDR3 is 14 residues long. This CDR3 is CAITPGQGDYGYTF. The CDR3, as DNA: TGTGCCATCACCCCCGGACAGGGGGACTATGGCTACACCTTC.

This rearrangement joins TRBV15 to TRBJ1-1; D is unclear. Trimming pared 2 bases from V and 0 bases from J, leaving 4 bases between. This CDR3 contains 13 residues. Germline V gives CDR1 LNHNV, CDR2 YYDKDF (reference sequence). As DNA, the CDR3 is TGTGCCACCAGCAGACACCTGAACACTGAAGCTTTCTTT. As protein: CATSRHLNTEAFF.

The V and J genes are TRBV5-1 and TRBJ2-1, with TRBD1 matching 9 bases. Germline V gene sequence: CDR1 SGHRS, CDR2 YFSETQ. The CDR3 totals 18 residues. J lost 0 bases, V lost 4 bases, and 11 bases had no gene match. The CDR3 loop reads CASSAQPQGASSYNEQFF. The CDR3, as DNA: TGCGCCAGCAGCGCGCAGCCACAGGGGGCGAGCTCCTACAATGAGCAGTTCTTC.

This chain joins TRBV11-3 and TRBJ1-1, with D possibly being TRBD1 (6 bases). Per the germline V gene, CDR1 is SGHNT and CDR2 is YENEEA. The CDR3 is made up of 14 amino acids. Trimming took 5 bases from V and 1 from J, leaving 11 bases between them. The CDR3 loop is CASSLGHTNTEAFF. The CDR3 DNA reads TGTGCCAGCAGCCTGGGACACACGAACACTGAAGCTTTCTTT.

CDR3 bases: TGTGCCAGCAGTGACATGGCGGGGGGGGGTAATGAGCAGTTCTTC. It encodes CASSDMAGGGNEQFF. The chain joins TRBV6-4 to TRBJ2-1; 9 nucleotides line up with TRBD2. This CDR3 spans 15 amino acids. From germline, CDR1 is MRHNA and CDR2 SNTAGT. V was clipped by 2 bases and J by 7 bases; unmatched bases: 6.

The chain joins TRBV11-2 to TRBJ1-6; D uncertain. Germline V gene sequence: CDR1 SGHAT, CDR2 FQNNGV. The CDR3 spans 12 residues. Trimming left V 0 bases short and J 10 bases short, with 4 bases between. The CDR3 sequence is CASSLEGSPLHF. CDR3 nucleotide sequence: TGTGCCAGCAGCTTAGAAGGATCACCCCTCCACTTT. Based on the CDR3 plus reference TRBV11-2 and TRBJ1-6, the full variable domain is EAGVAQSPRYKIIEKRQSVAFWCNPISGHATLYWYQQILGQGPKLLIQFQNNGVVDDSQLPKDRFSAERLKGVDSTLKIQPAKLEDSAVYLCASSLEGSPLHFGNGTRLTVT.

DNA for the CDR3: TGTGCCAGCAGCTCAATTGGATTCTATGGCTACACCTTC. Translating gives CASSSIGFYGYTF. This chain joins TRBV7-2 and TRBJ1-2; D remains ambiguous. CDR3 length equals 13 residues. CDR1 SGHTA and CDR2 FQGNSA come from the germline V gene. With 4 bases removed from V and 4 bases from J, the gap between germline ends came to 10 bases.

V is TRBV5-1 and J is TRBJ1-6; D ambiguous. V was shortened by 4 bases and J by 5 bases, with 13 bases between the two germline ends. The CDR3 has 15 amino acids. Germline CDR1 is SGHRS and CDR2 is YFSETQ. The CDR3 DNA reads as TGCGCCAGCAGCCCGGAGACACCGAATAATTCACCCCTCCACTTT. This sequence encodes CASSPETPNNSPLHF.

The chain carries TRBV5-6 and TRBJ2-1; TRBD1 is a possible D gene (5 bases). This CDR3 is built from 16 residues. Germline CDR1 and CDR2: SGHDT and YYEEEE. The V gene lost 2 bases and the J gene lost 4 bases, with 16 bases spanning the gap. This chain's CDR3 is CASSLAGTGSYNEQFF. The CDR3 DNA reads as TGTGCCAGCAGCTTAGCAGGTACAGGATCTTACAATGAGCAGTTCTTC.

V usage is TRBV2 and J usage is TRBJ2-3; D call uncertain. This CDR3 has 12 amino acids. CDR1 and CDR2 from the germline V gene are SNHLY and FYNNEI. Trimming stripped 7 bases from V and 5 bases from J, with 10 bases between. The CDR3 loop reads CASNDQGDTQYF. CDR3 nucleotide sequence: TGTGCCAGCAATGACCAAGGAGATACGCAGTATTTT.

The CDR3 coding sequence is TGTGCCAGCCGAAGCAGGGTCGGGGATCAGCCCCAGCATTTT. Encoded protein: CASRSRVGDQPQHF. The chain joins TRBV19 to TRBJ1-5; D might be TRBD1 (5 bases). V lost 9 bases and J lost 5, with 17 bases in between. This CDR3 region has 14 residues. CDR1 is LNHDA, CDR2 SQIVND, per germline (reference sequence).

The chain links TRBV5-1 to TRBJ2-1; TRBD2 matches at 10 bases. The CDR3 consists of 17 residues. J gave up 7 bases and V 4 bases, and 14 bases lay outside the gene matches. CDR1 is SGHRS, CDR2 YFSETQ, per germline. CDR3 coding DNA: TGCGCCAGCAGCGCGACTAGCGGGTCAAGCTTTTTGAATGAGCAGTTCTTC. It is translated as CASSATSGSSFLNEQFF.

The genes are TRBV4-1 and TRBJ1-2, with unresolved D. V was trimmed by 0 bases and J by 4 bases, leaving 12 bases between them. The CDR3 totals 15 residues. Germline V gives CDR1 MGHRA, CDR2 YSYEKL. The DNA of the CDR3 is TGCGCCAGCAGCCAAGATCCTTGGCCGCGCTATGGCTACACCTTC. Amino acids: CASSQDPWPRYGYTF.

The genes are TRBV7-9 and TRBJ2-3, with TRBD2 as a possible D gene (6 bases). The germline gives CDR1 SEHNR, CDR2 FQNEAQ (reference sequence). There are 14 residues in the CDR3. The V and J ends lost 3 bases and 3 bases respectively, with 10 bases between them. The CDR3 nucleotides read TGTGCCAGCAGCTTTCGGGAGCAGACAGATACGCAGTATTTT. Encoded protein: CASSFREQTDTQYF.

The sample holds one count of this clone. The V and J genes are TRBV4-1 and TRBJ1-6, with a possible D match to TRBD1 (6 bases). The CDR3 loop spans 17 amino acids. The ends were cut back, 1 base at V and 9 bases at J, with 19 bases in the middle. Germline values: CDR1 MGHRA, CDR2 YSYEKL. The CDR3 bases are TGCGCCAGCAGCCAAGTCCCCACAGGGTCCGTTGGTTCACCCCTCCACTTT. Translated, it gives CASSQVPTGSVGSPLHF.